This TCR beta chain was recovered during a study of regulatory T cells in long-lasting Graves disease. Findings and caveats of the study: TCR diversity was lower in persistent Graves' patients than in newly diagnosed ones. The study examined only peripheral blood, not thyroid tissue.

The germline V and J ends were trimmed by 4 bases and 1 base, with 20 bases remaining between them. There are 17 residues in the CDR3. Looked up from germline, CDR1 is SGHRS and CDR2 is YFSETQ. iRepertoire HTBI primers and Arm-PCR of CDR3 regions built TCR beta libraries. MiXCR, applied by TCRdb to the multiplex PCR reads, yields one record per CDR3 protein. The table has 650,000 to 700,000 distinct CDR3 sequences, roughly 30% seen once; the top ten hold roughly 40%. The time point was: persistent/refractory GD, antithyroid drugs over 5 years with positive TRAb. The TCR library was made from RNA extracted from PBMCs. EDTA tubes collected 9 to 9.5 milliliters of peripheral blood. As for this clonotype: The antigen is not known.

The TCR comes from a female donor with Graves disease. Sequencing used peripheral blood mononuclear cells (PBMCs), obtained when the disease was refractory, from a patient treated with antithyroid drugs. This chain joins TRBV5-1 and TRBJ1-1; tentatively, D is TRBD1 (6 bases). CDR3: CASSPDGGGAGNTEAFF. CDR3 bases: TGCGCCAGCAGCCCCGACGGGGGGGGCGCCGGGAACACTGAAGCTTTCTTT.